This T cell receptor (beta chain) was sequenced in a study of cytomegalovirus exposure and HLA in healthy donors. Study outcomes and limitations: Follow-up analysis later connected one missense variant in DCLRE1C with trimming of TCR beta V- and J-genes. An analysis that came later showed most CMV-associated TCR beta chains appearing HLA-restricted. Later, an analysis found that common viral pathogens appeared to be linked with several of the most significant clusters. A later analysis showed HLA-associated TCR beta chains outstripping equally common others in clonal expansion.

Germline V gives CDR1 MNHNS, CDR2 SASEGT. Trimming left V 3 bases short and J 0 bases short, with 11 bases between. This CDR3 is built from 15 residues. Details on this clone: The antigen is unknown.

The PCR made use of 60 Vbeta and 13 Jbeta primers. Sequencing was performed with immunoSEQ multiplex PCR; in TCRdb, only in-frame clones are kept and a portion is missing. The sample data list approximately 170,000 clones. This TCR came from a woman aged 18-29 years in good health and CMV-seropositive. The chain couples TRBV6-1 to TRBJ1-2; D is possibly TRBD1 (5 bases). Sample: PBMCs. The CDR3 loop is CASSEGTTANYGYTF. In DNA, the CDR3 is TGTGCCAGCAGTGAGGGGACTACTGCTAACTATGGCTACACCTTC.